Described below is a single T cell receptor (beta chain) sequence and its context. This CDR3 region has 14 residues. The germline CDR1 and CDR2 sequences are MNHEY and SVGAGI. The V gene end was trimmed by 6 bases and the J gene end by 2 bases; junction bases not matched to a gene: 4. The data were taken from a study of blood T cell repertoires in COVID-19. Study background: From the United States, Italy and Spain came samples of acute and convalescent COVID-19. Sources were T cells, B-cell-depleted T cells, or PBMCs; the material itself was cDNA or gDNA.

As processed by the authors: Reference gene primer amplification yielded estimated nucleated cell counts. Produced via immunoSEQ multiplex PCR; TCRdb's table is partial and in-frame only. Clone size and V and J calls were adopted from that table, with D and trimming inferred from the DNA. The sample records under 300,000 clones, around 83% being singletons. The material sequenced was peripheral blood. This receptor was obtained from a man younger than 30 with active or convalescent COVID-19. The J gene is TRBJ1-5, the V gene TRBV6-5, with 7 nucleotides matching TRBD1. CDR3 sequence reads: CASRRQGGNQPQHF. CDR3 bases: TGTGCCAGCAGAAGGCAGGGGGGCAATCAGCCCCAGCATTTT.